A single sample is the source of the 22 T cell receptor beta chains below, sequenced in a study of blood T cells in healthy people across ages. A sample-barcoded 5' primer and a J-beta primer mix were used in a second PCR of roughly 6 to 11 cycles. One entry per CDR3 protein, called by TCRdb with MiXCR from the 5' RACE reads. The repertoire has more than 1,000,000 distinct CDR3 sequences, 20% to 25% of them found once; the top ten carry approximately 0.71%. The same sample was also studied in work on T cells of mothers and their children.

Sequencing was done on a sample of blood. These receptors came from a girl aged 2 to 10 in good health.

The chain carries TRBV27 and TRBJ2-7; perhaps TRBD2 as D (5 bases). This CDR3 is built from 13 residues. CDR1 MNHEY and CDR2 SMNVEV come from the germline V gene (reference sequence). The ends were cut back, 3 bases at V and 3 bases at J, with 9 bases in the middle. The CDR3 here is CASSLNGLYEQYF. DNA of the CDR3: TGTGCCAGCAGTTTGAATGGACTCTACGAGCAGTACTTC.

This sequence joins TRBV10-3 and TRBJ2-5, with TRBD2 as a possible D gene (7 bases). The J call may be in error: the DNA end matches TRBJ2-7 better. CDR1 and CDR2 from the germline V gene are ENHRY and SYGVKD. This CDR3 region has 14 residues. This CDR3 is CAISEGGRDYEQYF. The CDR3 DNA reads TGTGCCATCAGTGAAGGGGGGAGGGACTACGAGCAGTACTTC.

This clonotype was observed a few times. V usage is TRBV20-1 and J usage is TRBJ2-7; a weak D match, TRBD2 (6 bases). The CDR3 sequence is 14 residues long. CDR1 is DFQATT and CDR2 is SNEGSKA in the germline V gene (reference sequence). The CDR3 sequence: CSTGVSAKSYEQYF. In nucleotides, the CDR3 is TGCAGCACGGGGGTGAGCGCCAAGTCCTACGAGCAGTACTTC.

The rearrangement uses TRBV12-3 or TRBV12-4 and TRBJ2-7; 9 nucleotides match TRBD2. This CDR3 has 14 amino acids. Trimming took 7 bases from V and 0 from J; bases not matched to a gene: 4. CDR3 sequence reads: CASNQRGDSYEQYF. CDR3 in DNA: TGTGCCAGCAACCAGCGGGGGGACTCCTACGAGCAGTACTTC.

The chain combines TRBV27 with TRBJ2-7; 7 positions match TRBD2. CDR1 MNHEY and CDR2 SMNVEV come from the germline V gene (reference sequence). CDR3 size: 15 residues. V was clipped by 3 bases and J by 2 bases; unmatched bases: 7. CDR3 loop: CASSLVLAETYEQYF. The CDR3 region has the DNA TGTGCCAGCAGTTTGGTTCTAGCGGAAACCTACGAGCAGTACTTC.

The chain has TRBV6-5 and TRBJ2-1; D not resolved. CDR3 size: 13 residues. V was clipped by 2 bases and J by 3 bases, with 5 bases between them. The germline gives CDR1 MNHEY, CDR2 SVGAGI. The CDR3 protein is CASSYDNYNEQFF. CDR3 nucleotides: TGTGCCAGCAGTTACGATAACTACAATGAGCAGTTCTTC.

The sample holds a few counts of this clonotype. Germline is not matched at one junction end, which may reflect a read error. Here the CDR3 reads CASSPTTAPFGGTEAFF. Written as DNA, the CDR3 is TGCGCCAGCAGCCCCACTACCGCGCCTTTCGGAGGCACTGAAGCTTTCTTT. The rearrangement joins TRBV7-8 to TRBJ1-1; the D is unclear. The germline V gene encodes CDR1 SGHVS and CDR2 FQNEAQ. The CDR3 has 17 amino acids.

This clonotype was seen a handful of times. This chain links TRBV3-1 with TRBJ1-1; D is possibly TRBD1 (5 bases). Germline lookup yields CDR1 LGHDT and CDR2 YNNKEL (reference sequence). This CDR3 comprises 14 residues. The V and J ends lost 2 bases and 1 base respectively, with 8 bases between them. CDR3 in DNA: TGTGCCAGCAGCCAACAGGGCCCGAACACTGAAGCTTTCTTT. This sequence encodes CASSQQGPNTEAFF.

This clonotype turned up a few times. The V gene is TRBV6-4, the J gene TRBJ1-4, with TRBD1 identical over 10 bases. CDR1 and CDR2 (germline): MRHNA, SNTAGT. The CDR3 covers 15 residues. V was clipped by 4 bases and J by 8 bases; unmatched bases: 7. The CDR3 region is CASSVDRGLEEKLFF. The CDR3 nucleotides are TGTGCCAGCAGTGTTGACAGGGGGCTAGAGGAAAAACTGTTTTTT.

The chain couples TRBV4-3 to TRBJ2-2; 14 nucleotides agree with TRBD2. V gave up 3 bases and J gave up 1 base; unmatched junction bases: 4. Germline CDR1 reads LGHNA; CDR2 reads YSLEER. This CDR3 is built from 18 residues. CDR3 in DNA: TGCGCCAGCAGCCACCCGGGACTAGCGGGGGTGAACACCGGGGAGCTGTTTTTT. Its protein is CASSHPGLAGVNTGELFF.

The table lists this clonotype with a few counts. CDR3 sequence: CSASPALPQYF. As DNA, the CDR3 is TGCAGTGCCTCGCCCGCGCTGCCGCAGTATTTT. The chain joins TRBV20-1 to TRBJ2-3; D is ambiguous. V was clipped by 6 bases and J by 10 bases, with 14 bases between them. CDR1 DFQATT and CDR2 SNEGSKA come from the germline V gene (reference sequence). This CDR3 has 11 residues.

The chain combines TRBV9 with TRBJ2-2; perhaps D is TRBD1 or TRBD2 (5 bases each). This CDR3 comprises 14 residues. CDR1 and CDR2 (germline): SGDLS, YYNGEE. Deletions cut 5 bases from V and 4 bases from J, with 12 bases between. For the CDR3, the DNA is TGTGCCAGCAGACGGGACGGCACCACCGGGGAGCTGTTTTTT. Amino acid sequence: CASRRDGTTGELFF. The whole variable domain, remainder taken from reference TRBV9 and TRBJ2-2, is DSGVTQTPKHLITATGQRVTLRCSPRSGDLSVYWYQQSLDQGLQFLIQYYNGEERAKGNILERFSAQQFPDLHSELNLSSLELGDSALYFCASRRDGTTGELFFGEGSRLTVL.

This clonotype came up a few times. V and J are TRBV4-1 and TRBJ1-4, with D uncertain. V was cut by 8 bases and J by 4 bases, with 11 bases left in between. Germline-derived CDR1 and CDR2 are MGHRA and YSYEKL. The length of the CDR3 is 13 residues. CDR3 nucleotides: TGCGCCAGCTCCAGGTTGGGTAATGAAAAACTGTTTTTT. This encodes CASSRLGNEKLFF.

This rearrangement joins TRBV7-2 to TRBJ2-1, with 9 nucleotides matching TRBD2. Trimming removed 3 bases from V and 4 bases from J; junction bases left unmatched: 16. CDR3 length equals 19 residues. Germline CDR1 reads SGHTA; CDR2 reads FQGNSA. In DNA, the CDR3 is TGTGCCAGCAGCTTTTTAGCGGGGGCATTACTAAGGTCGTACAATGAGCAGTTCTTC. Translated, it gives CASSFLAGALLRSYNEQFF.

This rearrangement joins TRBV12-3 or TRBV12-4 to TRBJ1-2, with D unresolved. Trimming stripped 7 bases from V and 0 bases from J, with 15 bases between. This CDR3 region has 15 residues. CDR3 amino acids: CASIPPAVANYGYTF. For the CDR3, the DNA is TGTGCCAGCATCCCCCCGGCCGTAGCTAACTATGGCTACACCTTC.

In its sample, this clonotype was seen many times. The CDR3 DNA follows: TGTGCCAGCAGTCCTACGGGGGGGGAGTTTGGCTACGAGCAGTACTTC. It encodes CASSPTGGEFGYEQYF. The rearrangement joins TRBV6-5 to TRBJ2-5; 8 bases map to TRBD2. The DNA end lines up better with TRBJ2-7; the J call may be wrong. CDR3 length: 16 residues. Germline CDR1 is MNHEY and CDR2 is SVGAGI.

This clonotype occurred a few times. The CDR3 loop reads CASSQGAGGYNEQFF. CDR3 coding DNA: TGCGCCAGCAGCCAAGGAGCGGGAGGGTACAATGAGCAGTTCTTC. The chain links TRBV4-1 to TRBJ2-1; 10 bases are shared with TRBD2. The CDR3 extends over 15 amino acids. Germline lookup yields CDR1 MGHRA and CDR2 YSYEKL. Trimming took 1 base from V and 4 from J; bases not matched to a gene: 1.

In this sample, this clonotype turned up many times. This chain links TRBV7-2 with TRBJ2-7; D assignment may be TRBD1 or TRBD2 (5 bases each). Germline V gene lookup returns CDR1 SGHTA and CDR2 FQGNSA. Trimming left V 4 bases short and J 0 bases short, with 10 bases between. The CDR3 loop spans 14 amino acids. Here the CDR3 DNA reads TGTGCCAGCAGCTACCCGGGGCACTCCTACGAGCAGTACTTC. This codes for CASSYPGHSYEQYF.

A few counts support this clonotype. The V and J genes are TRBV29-1 and TRBJ1-2; D call uncertain. The V gene's germline CDR1 is SQVTM and CDR2 ANQGSEA. V gave up 6 bases and J gave up 0 bases, with 11 bases separating them. CDR3 length: 13 residues. The CDR3 protein is CSVGSVTNYGYTF. The DNA of the CDR3 is TGCAGCGTGGGGTCGGTCACTAACTATGGCTACACCTTC.

J is TRBJ2-3 and V is TRBV7-3; no clear D. CDR1 SGHTA and CDR2 FQGTGA come from the germline V gene. There are 13 residues in the CDR3. V dropped 5 bases and J dropped 2 bases, with 8 bases sitting between them. CDR3 sequence: CASSTAYTDTQYF. Here the CDR3 DNA reads TGTGCCAGCAGCACGGCCTACACAGATACGCAGTATTTT.

V usage is TRBV5-1 and J usage is TRBJ1-5, with TRBD1 matching over 7 bases. The CDR3 has 15 residues. V was clipped by 0 bases and J by 5 bases; unmatched bases: 5. Germline CDR1 and CDR2: SGHRS and YFSETQ. The CDR3 loop reads CASSLDRGSDQPQHF. In nucleotides, the CDR3 is TGCGCCAGCAGCTTGGACAGGGGCAGCGATCAGCCCCAGCATTTT.

This clonotype was observed a handful of times. The chain joins TRBV9 to TRBJ2-7; either TRBD1 or TRBD2 may supply D (5 bases each). This CDR3 is built from 14 residues. The germline V and J ends were trimmed by 4 bases and 5 bases, with 16 bases remaining between them. Germline V gene lookup returns CDR1 SGDLS and CDR2 YYNGEE. The CDR3 protein is CASSFRDGSDEQYF. For the CDR3, the DNA is TGTGCCAGCAGCTTCCGGGACGGATCCGACGAGCAGTACTTC.